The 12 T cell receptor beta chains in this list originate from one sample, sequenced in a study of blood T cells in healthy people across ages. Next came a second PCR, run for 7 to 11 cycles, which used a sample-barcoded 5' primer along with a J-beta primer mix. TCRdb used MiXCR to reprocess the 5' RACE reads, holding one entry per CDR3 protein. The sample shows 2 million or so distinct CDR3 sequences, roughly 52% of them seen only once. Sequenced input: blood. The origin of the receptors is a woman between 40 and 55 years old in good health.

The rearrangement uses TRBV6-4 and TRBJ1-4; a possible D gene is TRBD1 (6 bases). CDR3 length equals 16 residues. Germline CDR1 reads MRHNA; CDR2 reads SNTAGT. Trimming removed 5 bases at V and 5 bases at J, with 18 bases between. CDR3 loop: CASSLTGGALNEKLFF. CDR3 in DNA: TGTGCCAGCAGTCTGACAGGAGGAGCTCTAAATGAAAAACTGTTTTTT.

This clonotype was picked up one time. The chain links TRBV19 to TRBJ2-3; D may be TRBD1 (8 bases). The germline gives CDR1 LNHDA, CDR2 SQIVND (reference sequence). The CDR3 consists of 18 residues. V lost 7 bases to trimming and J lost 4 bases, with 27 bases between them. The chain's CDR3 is CASTRTGGEITSADTQYF. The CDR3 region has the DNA TGTGCCAGTACCCGAACAGGGGGAGAAATAACTAGCGCAGATACGCAGTATTTT.

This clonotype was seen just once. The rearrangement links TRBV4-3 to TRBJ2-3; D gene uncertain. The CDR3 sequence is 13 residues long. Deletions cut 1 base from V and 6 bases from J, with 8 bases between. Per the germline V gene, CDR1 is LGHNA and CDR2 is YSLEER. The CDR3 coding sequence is TGCGCCAGCAGCCAAGTGTTGGTGGATACGCAGTATTTT. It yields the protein CASSQVLVDTQYF.

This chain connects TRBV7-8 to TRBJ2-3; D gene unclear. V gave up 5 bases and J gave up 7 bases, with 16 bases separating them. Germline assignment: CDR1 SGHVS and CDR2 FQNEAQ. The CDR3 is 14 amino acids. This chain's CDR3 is CASSQDSVGYTQYF. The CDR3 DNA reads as TGTGCCAGCAGCCAAGACTCGGTTGGCTATACGCAGTATTTT.

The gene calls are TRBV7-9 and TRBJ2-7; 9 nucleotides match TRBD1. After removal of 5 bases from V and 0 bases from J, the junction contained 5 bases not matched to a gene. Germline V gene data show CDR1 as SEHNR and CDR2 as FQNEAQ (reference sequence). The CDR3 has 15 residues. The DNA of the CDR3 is TGTGCCAGCAGCAGCACACAGGGGGCCTCCTACGAGCAGTACTTC. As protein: CASSSTQGASYEQYF.

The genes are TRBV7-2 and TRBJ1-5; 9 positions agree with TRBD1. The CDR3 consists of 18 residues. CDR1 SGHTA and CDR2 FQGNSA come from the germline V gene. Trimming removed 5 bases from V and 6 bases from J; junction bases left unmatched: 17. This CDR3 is CASSPSRIGDRASQPQHF. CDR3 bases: TGTGCCAGCAGCCCCAGTCGAATCGGGGACAGGGCAAGTCAGCCCCAGCATTTT.

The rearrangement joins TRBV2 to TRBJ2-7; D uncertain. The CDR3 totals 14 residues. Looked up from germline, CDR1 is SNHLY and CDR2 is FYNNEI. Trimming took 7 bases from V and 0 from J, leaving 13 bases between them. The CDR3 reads CASKTELPSYEQYF. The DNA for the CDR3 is TGTGCCAGCAAGACTGAGCTCCCCTCCTACGAGCAGTACTTC.

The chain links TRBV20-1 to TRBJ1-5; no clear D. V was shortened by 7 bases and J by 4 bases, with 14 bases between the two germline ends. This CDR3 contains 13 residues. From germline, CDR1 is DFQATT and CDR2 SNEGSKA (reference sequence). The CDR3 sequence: CSVPGRENQPQHF. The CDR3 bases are TGCAGTGTTCCGGGCCGAGAGAATCAGCCCCAGCATTTT.

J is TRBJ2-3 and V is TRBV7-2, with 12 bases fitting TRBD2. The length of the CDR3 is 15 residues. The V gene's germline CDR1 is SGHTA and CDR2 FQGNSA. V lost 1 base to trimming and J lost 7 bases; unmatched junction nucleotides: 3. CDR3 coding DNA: TGTGCCAGCAGCTTAGAACTAGCGGGGGGTCATACGCAGTATTTT. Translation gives CASSLELAGGHTQYF.

CDR3 sequence: CASSLGGVENYGYTF. DNA of the CDR3: TGTGCCAGCAGTTTAGGAGGGGTGGAAAACTATGGCTACACCTTC. The chain is built from TRBV28 and TRBJ1-2; tentatively, D is TRBD1 (5 bases). The CDR3 is made up of 15 amino acids. From germline, CDR1 is MDHEN and CDR2 SYDVKM. V lost 2 bases to trimming and J lost 2 bases, with 12 bases between them.

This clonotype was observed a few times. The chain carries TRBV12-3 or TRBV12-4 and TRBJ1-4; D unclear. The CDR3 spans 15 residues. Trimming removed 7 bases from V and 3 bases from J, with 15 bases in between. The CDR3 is CASTPDGVPNEKLFF. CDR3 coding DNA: TGTGCCAGCACCCCTGACGGGGTGCCTAATGAAAAACTGTTTTTT.

CDR3 region: CASSLLEGGYNEQFF. The CDR3 DNA follows: TGTGCCAGCAGTTTATTGGAGGGGGGGTACAATGAGCAGTTCTTC. The chain joins TRBV28 to TRBJ2-1; D possibly corresponds to TRBD2 (7 bases). Germline V gene sequence: CDR1 MDHEN, CDR2 SYDVKM. V lost 1 base and J lost 4, with 11 bases in between. The CDR3 contains 15 residues.